This TCR beta chain derives from a study of OX40 agonist ivuxolimab in advanced cancers. General study findings and limits: Low levels of normalized T-cell clonal expansion also appeared in some nonresponders. CD4+ and CD8+ blood T cells expanded clonally by week 6 at 0.1 to 3.0 mg/kg.

Data came from immunoSEQ multiplex PCR; TCRdb stores just in-frame clones and leaves some out. The repertoire holds tens of thousands of clones, roughly nine tenths seen once, with 3% to 4% in the top ten. In regard to this clone: No antigen is known for it.

Systemic immunosuppression or autoimmune disease history was grounds to exclude patients. Cycle 7 day 1, cycle 4 day 1, and baseline were the timepoints at which blood was sampled. Germline V gene sequence: CDR1 SNHLY, CDR2 FYNNEI. There are 12 residues in the CDR3. V was cut by 4 bases and J by 1 base, with 4 bases left in between. This rearrangement joins TRBV2 to TRBJ1-1; D is uncertain. The clonotype comes from an adult with an advanced solid tumor such as melanoma, head and neck, liver or kidney cancer. The input for sequencing was CD4+ or CD8+ T cells sorted from blood, taken in a trial of the OX40 agonist ivuxolimab. The CDR3 sequence is CASSVQNTEAFF. The CDR3 bases are TGTGCCAGCAGTGTCCAGAACACTGAAGCTTTCTTT.